This T cell receptor beta chain was profiled in a study of CD8 T cells in Susac syndrome. Overall study findings and caveats: The authors acknowledged that their TCR sequencing and HLA analysis involved a relatively small number of individuals.

V lost 8 bases and J lost 6; bases outside the gene matches: 15. CDR1 LGHNA and CDR2 YSLEER come from the germline V gene. The CDR3 has 15 amino acids. RNA in amounts of roughly 0.5 to 1 ug was reverse transcribed with random hexamers. Amplification of TCR beta CDR3 spanned 54 Vbeta and 13 Jbeta via immunoSEQ multiplex PCR. Each CDR3 protein gets one entry after TCRdb re-called the immunoSEQ multiplex PCR reads with MiXCR. The sample records 50,000 to 60,000 distinct CDR3 sequences, over 85% being singletons. The authors sequenced TCR beta from blood CD8+ and CD4+ T cells. A single count supports this clonotype. Antigen: not known.

V gene TRBV4-3 combines with J gene TRBJ1-2; the match to TRBD1 covers 7 bases. The receptor was derived from a human donor in good health. Sequencing input: CD8+ T cells from PBMCs. The CDR3 here is CASRNRGQTWDGYTF. In DNA form, the CDR3 reads TGCGCCAGCCGAAACAGGGGCCAAACATGGGATGGCTACACCTTC.